The T cell receptor (beta chain) described here comes from a study of T-cell reconstitution after alpha-beta-depleted transplantation in children. Study results and limitations: Diversity of TCRbeta at day 60 was high in some patients, arising from surviving recipient T cells and thymic progenitors. Reportedly, roughly two months post-transplant, alpha-beta T cells arose from several hundred expanded graft clones. At the one-year point after transplant, T-cell counts and TCRbeta diversity were found to come mostly from T cells that had been newly produced.

Unique molecular identifiers featured in how the TCRbeta library was prepared. TCRdb analysed the PCR reads with MiXCR anew, one entry per CDR3 protein. The sample has nearly 350,000 distinct CDR3 sequences, under 20% seen once. This clonotype was detected ten times or more. Its antigen is as yet unknown. Between the trimmed V and J ends, which lost 2 bases and 2 bases, there was a span of 10 bases. The germline gives CDR1 MNHEY, CDR2 SVGAGI. This CDR3 comprises 16 residues. The chain recombines TRBV6-5 with TRBJ1-6; tentatively, D is TRBD1 (6 bases). The sequenced sample was PBMCs, mostly from graft donor cells, obtained 360 days after TCRalphabeta/CD19-depleted stem cell transplant. This clonotype was sampled from a male patient aged 2-10 years who had a stem cell transplant for acute lymphoblastic leukemia, so the T cells may come from the graft donor. The CDR3 nucleotides are TGTGCCAGCAGTTACGCGACAGGCCCCTATAATTCACCCCTCCACTTT. Amino acid sequence: CASSYATGPYNSPLHF.